This TCR beta chain was obtained from a study of blood T cell repertoires in COVID-19. Study-wide context: Material from acute and convalescent COVID-19 was sourced from the United States, Italy and Spain.

As processed by the authors: Amplified reference gene primers provided the basis for estimating nucleated cell counts. Sequencing was performed with immunoSEQ multiplex PCR; in TCRdb, only in-frame clones are kept and a portion is missing. That table gives V, J and clone size, and the DNA gave D and trimming. This table has 250,000 to 300,000 clones, 82% appearing once. The count of this clone is one. The sample consisted of PBMCs or T cells enriched from blood (not recorded which). This receptor was identified in a man aged 35 to 55 who had been exposed to COVID-19.

CDR3 coding DNA: TGTGCCAGTACTACGGTCTCTGGGGCCAACGTCCTGACTTTC. Protein product: CASTTVSGANVLTF. The rearrangement uses TRBV19 and TRBJ2-6, with unresolved D. The germline V gene has CDR1 LNHDA and CDR2 SQIVND (reference sequence). Trimming removed 7 bases at V and 0 bases at J, with 7 bases between. The CDR3 sequence is 14 residues long.